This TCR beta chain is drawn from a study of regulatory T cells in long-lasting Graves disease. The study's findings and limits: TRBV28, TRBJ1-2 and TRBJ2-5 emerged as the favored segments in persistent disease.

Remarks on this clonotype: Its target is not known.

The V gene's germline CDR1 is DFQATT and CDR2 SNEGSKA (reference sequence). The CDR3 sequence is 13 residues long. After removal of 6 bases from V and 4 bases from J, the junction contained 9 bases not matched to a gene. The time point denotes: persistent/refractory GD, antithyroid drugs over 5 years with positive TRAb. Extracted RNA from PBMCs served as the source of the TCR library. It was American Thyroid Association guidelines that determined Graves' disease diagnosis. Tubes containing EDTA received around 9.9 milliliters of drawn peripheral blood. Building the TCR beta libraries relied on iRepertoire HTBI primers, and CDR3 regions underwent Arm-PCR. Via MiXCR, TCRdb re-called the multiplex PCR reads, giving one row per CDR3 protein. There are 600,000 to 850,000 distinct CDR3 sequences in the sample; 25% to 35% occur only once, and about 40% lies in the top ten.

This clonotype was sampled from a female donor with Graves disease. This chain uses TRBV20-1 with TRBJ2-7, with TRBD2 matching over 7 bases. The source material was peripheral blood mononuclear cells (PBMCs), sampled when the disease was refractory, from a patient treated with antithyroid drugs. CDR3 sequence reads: CSALADGAYEQYF. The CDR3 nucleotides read TGCAGTGCGCTAGCGGATGGGGCGTACGAGCAGTACTTC.